The next 15 T cell receptor beta chains were all read from a single sample in a study of T cell changes during pregnancy in multiple sclerosis. The assay was immunoSEQ multiplex PCR, and TCRdb's table has in-frame clones only and misses some. The sample shows around 60,000 clones, about 96% of them seen only once. Sample: CD8+ T cells from peripheral blood mononuclear cells, taken after pregnancy. These receptors all stem from a female donor with multiple sclerosis, enrolled in a pregnancy study.

The chain uses TRBV27 and TRBJ2-1, with 8 bases identical to TRBD2. The germline gives CDR1 MNHEY, CDR2 SMNVEV (reference sequence). The V and J ends lost 8 bases and 3 bases, in that order; junction bases with no gene match: 12. The CDR3 extends over 16 amino acids. The CDR3 loop is CASGPTSGEYYNEQFF. The CDR3 DNA reads as TGTGCCAGCGGACCCACTAGCGGCGAATACTACAATGAGCAGTTCTTC.

CDR3: CASSDSYYEQYF. Written as DNA, the CDR3 is TGTGCCAGCTCAGACAGCTACTACGAGCAGTACTTC. The V call is TRBV27, the J call TRBJ2-7; maybe TRBD1 (5 bases). The CDR3 loop spans 12 amino acids. V lost 8 bases to trimming and J lost 3 bases, with 11 bases between them. Germline loops: CDR1 MNHEY, CDR2 SMNVEV (reference sequence).

This chain links TRBV6-6 with TRBJ2-5; D remains ambiguous. V lost 2 bases and J lost 5, with 6 bases in between. CDR1 and CDR2 from the germline V gene are MNHNY and SVGAGI (reference sequence). The CDR3 has 12 amino acids. CDR3 nucleotides: TGTGCCAGCAGTTACGAGGAGGAGACCCAGTACTTC. Protein: CASSYEEETQYF.

The J gene is TRBJ2-5, the V gene TRBV18, with TRBD1 matching 7 bases. V dropped 2 bases and J dropped 0; count of bases not matched to a gene: 3. The CDR3 runs to 15 residues. Germline CDR1 KGHSH, CDR2 LQKENI. The CDR3 nucleotides are TGTGCCAGCTCACCAGGGACAGTCCACCAAGAGACCCAGTACTTC. It is translated as CASSPGTVHQETQYF.

The gene calls are TRBV27 and TRBJ1-1; D is uncertain. V lost 6 bases to trimming and J lost 1 base, with 6 bases between them. Germline CDR1 is MNHEY and CDR2 is SMNVEV (reference sequence). CDR3 length: 12 amino acids. The CDR3 spells CASSPGNTEAFF. In DNA, the CDR3 is TGTGCCAGCAGCCCCGGGAACACTGAAGCTTTCTTT.

This chain uses TRBV10-3 with TRBJ2-5; TRBD2 matches at 13 bases. V dropped 2 bases and J dropped 3; count of bases not matched to a gene: 0. CDR1 and CDR2 (germline): ENHRY, SYGVKD. This CDR3 comprises 15 residues. The CDR3 DNA reads as TGTGCCATCAGTGAGGGACTAGCGGGAGAAGAGACCCAGTACTTC. Translation: CAISEGLAGEETQYF.

This clone appeared a single time. This chain uses TRBV4-2 with TRBJ2-7; 8 positions agree with TRBD2. V gave up 4 bases and J gave up 0 bases; unmatched junction bases: 5. Germline V gene lookup returns CDR1 LGHNA and CDR2 YNFKEQ. This CDR3 comprises 15 residues. Written as DNA, the CDR3 is TGTGCCAGCAGCCCCGCTAGCGGGTCCTCCTACGAGCAGTACTTC. Its protein product is CASSPASGSSYEQYF.

The gene calls are TRBV13 and TRBJ2-7, with D possibly being TRBD1 (6 bases). This CDR3 spans 12 amino acids. The V and J ends lost 5 bases and 6 bases respectively, with 11 bases between them. Germline assignment: CDR1 PRHDT and CDR2 FYEKMQ (reference sequence). CDR3 coding DNA: TGTGCCAGCAGCCCCGGGACAAGCGAGCAGTACTTC. It is translated as CASSPGTSEQYF.

The J gene is TRBJ1-1, the V gene TRBV27; 7 bases align to TRBD1. Trimming removed 0 bases from V and 0 bases from J; junction bases left unmatched: 7. The CDR3 length is 17 residues. Germline loops: CDR1 MNHEY, CDR2 SMNVEV (reference sequence). The CDR3 DNA sequence: TGTGCCAGCAGTTTATCGGTAGACAGGGCCGTGAACACTGAAGCTTTCTTT. The encoded protein is CASSLSVDRAVNTEAFF.

The V and J genes are TRBV29-1 and TRBJ1-2; maybe TRBD1 (5 bases). CDR1 SQVTM and CDR2 ANQGSEA come from the germline V gene. Trimming took 2 bases from V and 8 from J, leaving 9 bases between them. The CDR3 totals 11 residues. The DNA of the CDR3 is TGCAGCGTTGAACAGGGTAGGGGCTACACCTTC. Its translation is CSVEQGRGYTF. Using reference TRBV29-1 and TRBJ1-2 for the parts outside the CDR3, the full variable domain is SAVISQKPSRDICQRGTSLTIQCQVDSQVTMMFWYRQQPGQSLTLIATANQGSEATYESGFVIDKFPISRPNLTFSTLTVSNMSPEDSSIYLCSVEQGRGYTFGSGTRLTVV.

The V gene is TRBV6-4, the J gene TRBJ2-3; 8 bases are shared with TRBD2. Germline CDR1 MRHNA, CDR2 SNTAGT. Unmatched junction bases numbered 10, after V lost 8 bases and J lost 6 bases. The CDR3 consists of 14 residues. The CDR3 protein is CASQPERGLDTQYF. The CDR3 coding sequence is TGTGCCAGCCAGCCCGAGCGGGGGTTGGATACGCAGTATTTT.

V gene TRBV15 combines with J gene TRBJ1-1, with TRBD1 identical over 8 bases. Germline loops: CDR1 LNHNV, CDR2 YYDKDF (reference sequence). V shed 3 bases and J 7 bases; nucleotides not matched to a gene: 4. This CDR3 comprises 13 residues. Here the CDR3 DNA reads TGTGCCACCAGCAGGGGACAGGAGGTTGAAGCTTTCTTT. It translates to CATSRGQEVEAFF.

The V gene is TRBV7-9, the J gene TRBJ2-7; D perhaps matches TRBD2 (5 bases). The CDR3 spans 12 residues. The germline V gene has CDR1 SEHNR and CDR2 FQNEAQ (reference sequence). Trimming pared 5 bases from V and 2 bases from J, leaving 7 bases between. CDR3 nucleotides: TGTGCCAGCAGCACGGAGGCCTACGAGCAGTACTTC. The encoded protein is CASSTEAYEQYF.

The J gene is TRBJ2-7, the V gene TRBV9; D is perhaps TRBD2 (5 bases). The V end lost 0 bases, the J end lost 7 bases, and 14 bases lay between the germline ends. The CDR3 is 14 amino acids. The germline gives CDR1 SGDLS, CDR2 YYNGEE. For the CDR3, the DNA is TGTGCCAGCAGCGTAGCGGGAACGCCTGAAGAGCAGTACTTC. This encodes CASSVAGTPEEQYF.

The chain carries TRBV5-4 and TRBJ2-7, with TRBD1 identical over 7 bases. Germline lookup yields CDR1 SGHNT and CDR2 YYREEE (reference sequence). Trimming took 2 bases from V and 5 from J; bases not matched to a gene: 7. The CDR3 runs to 14 residues. The CDR3 is CASSFRQGGHEQYF. For the CDR3, the DNA is TGTGCCAGCAGCTTCAGACAGGGCGGGCACGAGCAGTACTTC.